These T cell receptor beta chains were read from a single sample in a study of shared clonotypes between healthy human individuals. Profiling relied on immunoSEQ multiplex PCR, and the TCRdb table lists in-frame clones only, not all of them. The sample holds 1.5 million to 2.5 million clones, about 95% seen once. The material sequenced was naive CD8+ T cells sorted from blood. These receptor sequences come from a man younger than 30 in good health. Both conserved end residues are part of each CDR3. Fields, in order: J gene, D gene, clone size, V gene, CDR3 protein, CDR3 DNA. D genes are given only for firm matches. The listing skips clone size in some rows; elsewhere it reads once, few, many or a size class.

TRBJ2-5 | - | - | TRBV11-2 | CASSSPGETQYF | TGTGCCAGCAGCTCTCCCGGGGAGACCCAGTACTTC
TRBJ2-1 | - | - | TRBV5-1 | CASSLDWGSYNEQFF | TGCGCCAGCAGCTTGGACTGGGGATCCTACAATGAGCAGTTCTTC
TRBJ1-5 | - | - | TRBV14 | CARGGSNQPQHF | TGTGCCAGAGGGGGTAGCAATCAGCCCCAGCATTTT
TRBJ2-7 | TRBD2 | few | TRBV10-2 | CASSEPPGGGNYEQYF | TGCGCCAGCAGTGAGCCGCCGGGCGGGGGGAATTACGAGCAGTACTTC
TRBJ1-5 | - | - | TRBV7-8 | CASSFSLNSNQPQHF | TGTGCCAGCAGCTTCAGCCTAAATAGCAATCAGCCCCAGCATTTT
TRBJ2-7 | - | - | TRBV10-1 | CASSEYPLYEQYF | TGCGCCAGCAGTGAGTATCCTTTATACGAGCAGTACTTC
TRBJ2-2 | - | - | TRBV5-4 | CASSLPGLGELFF | TGTGCCAGCAGCCTTCCGGGCCTCGGGGAGCTGTTTTTT
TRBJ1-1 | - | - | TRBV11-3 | CASSLDLSRPKLNTEAFF | TGTGCCAGCAGCTTAGATCTGTCCAGACCCAAACTAAACACTGAAGCTTTCTTT
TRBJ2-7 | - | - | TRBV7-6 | CASSFERGGSYEQYF | TGTGCCAGCAGCTTTGAGAGGGGGGGGTCCTACGAGCAGTACTTC
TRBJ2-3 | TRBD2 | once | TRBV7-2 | CASSFISGRIDTQYF | TGTGCCAGCAGCTTTATAAGCGGGAGGATAGATACGCAGTATTTT
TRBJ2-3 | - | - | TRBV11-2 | CASSSPLGTDTQYF | TGTGCCAGCAGCTCACCCTTAGGCACAGATACGCAGTATTTT
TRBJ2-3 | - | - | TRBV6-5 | CASSYSGGTDTQYF | TGTGCCAGCAGTTACTCCGGGGGCACAGATACGCAGTATTTT
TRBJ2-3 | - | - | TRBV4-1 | CASSPPPGLGDTQYF | TGCGCCAGCAGCCCTCCCCCAGGGTTGGGAGATACGCAGTATTTT
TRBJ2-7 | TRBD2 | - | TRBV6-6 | CASNSGGSYEQYF | TGTGCCAGCAACAGCGGGGGCAGCTACGAGCAGTACTTC
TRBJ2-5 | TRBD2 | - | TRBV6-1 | CASSEAIAGALQETQYF | TGTGCCAGCAGTGAAGCTATAGCGGGGGCCCTACAAGAGACCCAGTACTTC
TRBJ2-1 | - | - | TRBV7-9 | CASSLDPGSDEQFF | TGTGCCAGCAGCTTAGACCCAGGGTCGGATGAGCAGTTCTTC
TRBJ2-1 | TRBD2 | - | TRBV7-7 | CASSPLAVGGTYNEQFF | TGTGCTAGCAGCCCACTCGCCGTCGGGGGGACCTACAATGAGCAGTTCTTC
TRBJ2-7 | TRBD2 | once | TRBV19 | CASSIGLAGALYEQYF | TGTGCCAGTAGTATCGGACTAGCGGGAGCTCTCTACGAGCAGTACTTC
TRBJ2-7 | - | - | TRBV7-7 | CASSLGATNYEQYF | TGTGCTAGCAGCTTAGGGGCCACAAACTACGAGCAGTACTTC
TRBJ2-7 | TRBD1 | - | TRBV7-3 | CASSPRDRQVYEQYF | TGTGCCAGCAGCCCTCGGGACAGGCAAGTCTACGAGCAGTACTTC
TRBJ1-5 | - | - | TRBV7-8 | CASSSVGGQGTQPQHF | TGTGCCAGCAGCTCCGTGGGTGGCCAGGGAACCCAGCCCCAGCATTTT
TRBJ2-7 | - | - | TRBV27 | CASRPGVETYEQYF | TGTGCCAGCAGGCCGGGGGTTGAAACCTACGAGCAGTACTTC
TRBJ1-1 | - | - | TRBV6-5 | CASSYLGTEAFF | TGTGCCAGCAGTTACTTAGGGACTGAAGCTTTCTTT
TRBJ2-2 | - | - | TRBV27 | CASSSTSSSNTGELFF | TGTGCCAGCAGTTCCACGAGCAGTTCGAACACCGGGGAGCTGTTTTTT
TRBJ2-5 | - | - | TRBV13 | CASSLGLGKETQYF | TGTGCCAGCAGCTTAGGGCTAGGAAAAGAGACCCAGTACTTC
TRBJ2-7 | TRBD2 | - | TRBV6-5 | CASSPFSGRSYEQYF | TGTGCCAGCAGCCCCTTTAGCGGGAGATCTTACGAGCAGTACTTC
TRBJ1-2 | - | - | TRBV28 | CASSLIGKYGYTF | TGTGCCAGCAGTTTAATAGGGAAGTATGGCTACACCTTC